These 3 T cell receptor beta chains share one sample of origin, sequenced in a study of control samples from healthy donors and cancer patients. Assay: immunoSEQ multiplex PCR; the TCRdb copy retains only in-frame clones and omits some. Of around 180,000 clones listed, around 88% are singletons. The sequencing input was blood. The source is a woman under 40 in good health.

This rearrangement joins TRBV5-6 to TRBJ2-1; no firm D call. The CDR3 is 12 amino acids. CDR1 and CDR2 (germline): SGHDT, YYEEEE. Trimming removed 0 bases at V and 5 bases at J, with 3 bases between. The CDR3 DNA follows: TGTGCCAGCAGCTTGGGGAACAATGAGCAGTTCTTC. It translates to CASSLGNNEQFF.

This clone was seen more than once but under ten times. V and J are TRBV24-1 and TRBJ1-5, with unresolved D. Trimming stripped 9 bases from V and 8 bases from J, with 19 bases between. The CDR3 extends over 14 amino acids. Germline V gives CDR1 KGHDR, CDR2 SFDVKD. CDR3 protein: CATAGGGRLKPQHF. As DNA, the CDR3 is TGTGCCACCGCGGGAGGCGGTAGGTTAAAGCCCCAGCATTTT.

The table lists this clone with a count of one. The rearrangement joins TRBV5-1 to TRBJ2-4, with 7 bases lining up with TRBD1. The junction had 10 bases not matched to a gene; V was cut back by 4 bases and J by 0 bases. Germline CDR1 is SGHRS and CDR2 is YFSETQ. The CDR3 contains 17 residues. CDR3 region: CASSPGTGALAKNIQYF. DNA for the CDR3: TGCGCCAGCAGCCCTGGAACAGGGGCGCTAGCCAAAAACATTCAGTACTTC.